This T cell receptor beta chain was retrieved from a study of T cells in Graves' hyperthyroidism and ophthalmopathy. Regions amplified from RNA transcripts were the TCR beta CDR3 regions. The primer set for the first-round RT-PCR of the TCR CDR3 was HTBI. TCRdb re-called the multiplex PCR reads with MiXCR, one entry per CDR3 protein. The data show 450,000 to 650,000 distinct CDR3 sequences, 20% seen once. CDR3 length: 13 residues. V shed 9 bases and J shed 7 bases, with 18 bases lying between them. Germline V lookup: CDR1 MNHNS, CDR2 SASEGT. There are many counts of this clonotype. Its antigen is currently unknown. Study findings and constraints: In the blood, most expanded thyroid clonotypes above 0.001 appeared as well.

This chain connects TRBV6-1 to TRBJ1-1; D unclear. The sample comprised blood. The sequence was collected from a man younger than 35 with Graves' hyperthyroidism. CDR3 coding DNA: TGTGCCAGTCGTGGAATTGTCTGGGGTGAAGCTTTCTTT. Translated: CASRGIVWGEAFF.